The 8 T cell receptor beta chains below come from one sample, sequenced in a study of neurological immune-mediated disorders. TCRdb fed the 5' RACE reads into MiXCR, producing one record per CDR3 protein. Among tens of thousands of distinct CDR3 sequences, more than 5% were seen once, and the ten largest hold about 0.57%. Sample: CD4+ T cells from blood. These receptor sequences come from a woman in her thirties or forties in good health.

This clonotype came up many times. V and J are TRBV6-5 and TRBJ2-5; perhaps D is TRBD1 or TRBD2 (5 bases each). The CDR3 spans 13 residues. Germline values: CDR1 MNHEY, CDR2 SVGAGI. Trimming stripped 6 bases from V and 1 base from J, with 9 bases between. The CDR3: CASSYGTQETQYF. CDR3 nucleotide sequence: TGTGCCAGCAGCTACGGGACCCAAGAGACCCAGTACTTC.

This sequence joins TRBV7-2 and TRBJ1-1; 8 nucleotides align to TRBD1. The CDR3 runs 14 residues. In germline, CDR1 is SGHTA, CDR2 FQGNSA. V dropped 10 bases and J dropped 1; count of bases not matched to a gene: 8. The CDR3 nucleotides are TGTGCCAACAGTCTAGACAGGGGGAACACTGAAGCTTTCTTT. It translates to CANSLDRGNTEAFF.

This clonotype was seen repeatedly, ten times or more. The CDR3 here is CASSQGLAGAEQFF. CDR3 sequence (DNA): TGTGCCAGCAGCCAGGGACTAGCGGGAGCTGAGCAGTTCTTC. The genes are TRBV7-6 and TRBJ2-1, with TRBD2 matching over 14 bases. There are 14 residues in the CDR3. Trimming at V came to 5 bases and at J to 9 bases, leaving 3 bases not matched to a gene. Germline values: CDR1 SGHVS, CDR2 FNYEAQ.

This clonotype was seen ten or more times. The gene calls are TRBV20-1 and TRBJ2-1; D remains unclear. The germline CDR1 and CDR2 sequences are DFQATT and SNEGSKA (reference sequence). The CDR3 runs 16 residues. V was shortened by 0 bases and J by 2 bases, with 14 bases between the two germline ends. The CDR3 loop reads CSARDPEPRAYNEQFF. As DNA, the CDR3 is TGCAGTGCTAGAGATCCCGAGCCCCGGGCCTACAATGAGCAGTTCTTC.

At least ten counts were recorded for this clonotype. The CDR3 DNA reads as TGTGCCAGCAGCTTAGTGGCGGGAGGGAGGTACAATGAGCAGTTCTTC. This sequence encodes CASSLVAGGRYNEQFF. The genes are TRBV7-2 and TRBJ2-1; TRBD2 matches 9 bases. CDR1 and CDR2 from the germline V gene are SGHTA and FQGNSA. Losses at the gene ends were 1 base for V and 4 bases for J; bases not matched to a gene: 5. The CDR3 loop spans 16 amino acids. The whole variable domain, remainder taken from reference TRBV7-2 and TRBJ2-1, is GAGVSQSPSNKVTEKGKDVELRCDPISGHTALYWYRQSLGQGLEFLIYFQGNSAPDKSGLPSDRFSAERTGGSVSTLTIQRTQQEDSAVYLCASSLVAGGRYNEQFFGPGTRLTVL.

This clonotype was counted at least ten times. The V gene is TRBV5-6, the J gene TRBJ2-2, with unresolved D. Germline V lookup: CDR1 SGHDT, CDR2 YYEEEE. CDR3 length equals 16 residues. The V end lost 0 bases, the J end lost 3 bases, and 12 bases lay between the germline ends. The CDR3 DNA follows: TGTGCCAGCAGCTTGGTATTAGCTGGGGACACCGGGGAGCTGTTTTTT. Residues: CASSLVLAGDTGELFF.

In its sample, this clonotype was seen many times. The genes are TRBV29-1 and TRBJ2-5; the D is unclear. Germline assignment: CDR1 SQVTM and CDR2 ANQGSEA. With 0 bases removed from V and 2 bases from J, the gap between germline ends came to 10 bases. CDR3 size: 14 residues. The CDR3 DNA is TGCAGCGTTGAAGAACATACGCTACAAGAGACCCAGTACTTC. Translated: CSVEEHTLQETQYF.

This clonotype was recorded many times. This chain uses TRBV29-1 with TRBJ2-7; D is undetermined. Per the germline V gene, CDR1 is SQVTM and CDR2 is ANQGSEA. V dropped 5 bases and J dropped 2 bases, with 10 bases sitting between them. The CDR3 extends over 12 amino acids. The CDR3: CSVSATPYEQYF. CDR3 in DNA: TGCAGCGTTTCCGCTACCCCCTACGAGCAGTACTTC.